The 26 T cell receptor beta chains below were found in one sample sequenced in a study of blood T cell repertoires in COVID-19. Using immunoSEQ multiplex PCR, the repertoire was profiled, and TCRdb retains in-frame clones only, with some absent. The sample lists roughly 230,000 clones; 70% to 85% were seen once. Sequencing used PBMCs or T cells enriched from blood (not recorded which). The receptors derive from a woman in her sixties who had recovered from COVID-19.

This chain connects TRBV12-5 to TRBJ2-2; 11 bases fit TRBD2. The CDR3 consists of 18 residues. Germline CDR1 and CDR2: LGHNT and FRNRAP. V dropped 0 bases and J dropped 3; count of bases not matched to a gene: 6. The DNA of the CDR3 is TGTGCTAGTGGTTTGGTAACTAGCGGGGGTGGCGACACCGGGGAGCTGTTTTTT. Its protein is CASGLVTSGGGDTGELFF.

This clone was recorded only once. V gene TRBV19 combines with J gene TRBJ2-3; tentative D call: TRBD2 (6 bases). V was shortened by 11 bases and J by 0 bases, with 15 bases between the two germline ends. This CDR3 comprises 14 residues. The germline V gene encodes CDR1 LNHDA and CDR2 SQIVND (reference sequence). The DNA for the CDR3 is TGTGCCGCAAGGGACGGGGGTAGCACAGATACGCAGTATTTT. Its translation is CAARDGGSTDTQYF.

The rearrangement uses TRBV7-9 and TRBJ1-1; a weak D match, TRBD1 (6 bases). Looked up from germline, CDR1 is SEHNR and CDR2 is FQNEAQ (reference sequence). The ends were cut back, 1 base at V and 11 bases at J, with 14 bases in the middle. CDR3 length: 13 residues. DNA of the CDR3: TGTGCCAGCAGCTTAGATAACAGGGAGCGGGCTTTCTTT. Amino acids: CASSLDNRERAFF.

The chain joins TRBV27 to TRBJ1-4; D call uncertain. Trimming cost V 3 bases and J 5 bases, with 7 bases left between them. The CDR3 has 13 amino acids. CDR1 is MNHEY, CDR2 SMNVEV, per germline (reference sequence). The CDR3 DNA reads TGTGCCAGCAGTTTGTGGCAAAATGAAAAACTGTTTTTT. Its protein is CASSLWQNEKLFF.

In DNA, the CDR3 is TGTGCCAGTAGAAGAACAGCCGGGGGTAGCAATCAGCCCCAGCATTTT. This codes for CASRRTAGGSNQPQHF. The chain employs TRBV19 and TRBJ1-5, with a weak D call TRBD1 (5 bases). Germline lookup yields CDR1 LNHDA and CDR2 SQIVND (reference sequence). Trimming took off 6 bases at V and 0 bases at J, with 15 bases between the two ends. The CDR3 contains 16 residues.

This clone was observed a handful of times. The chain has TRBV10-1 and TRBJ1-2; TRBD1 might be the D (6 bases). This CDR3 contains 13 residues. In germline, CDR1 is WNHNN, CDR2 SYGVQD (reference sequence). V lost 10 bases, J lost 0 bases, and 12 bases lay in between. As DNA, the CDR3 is TGCGCCATCCCGACAGGTACTAACTATGGCTACACCTTC. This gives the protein CAIPTGTNYGYTF.

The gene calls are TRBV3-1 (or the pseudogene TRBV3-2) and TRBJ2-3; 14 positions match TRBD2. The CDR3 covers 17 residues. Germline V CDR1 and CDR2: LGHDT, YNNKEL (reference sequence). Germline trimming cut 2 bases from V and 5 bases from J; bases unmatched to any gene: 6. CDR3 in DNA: TGTGCCAGCAGCCAACAGGGACTAGCGGGAGTGGTAGATACGCAGTATTTT. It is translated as CASSQQGLAGVVDTQYF.

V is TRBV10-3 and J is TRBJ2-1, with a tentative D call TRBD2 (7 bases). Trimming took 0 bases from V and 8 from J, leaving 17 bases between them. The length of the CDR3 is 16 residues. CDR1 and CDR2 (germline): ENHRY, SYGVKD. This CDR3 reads CAISESGGRRSDEQFF. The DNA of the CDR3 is TGTGCCATCAGTGAGTCGGGGGGGCGGAGGTCCGATGAGCAGTTCTTC.

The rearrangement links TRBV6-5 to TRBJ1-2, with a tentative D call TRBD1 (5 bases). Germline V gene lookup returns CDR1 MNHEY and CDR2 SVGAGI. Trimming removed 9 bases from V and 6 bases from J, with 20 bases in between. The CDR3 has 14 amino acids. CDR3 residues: CARGEGHMVDGYTF. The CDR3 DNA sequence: TGTGCCAGGGGGGAGGGCCACATGGTGGATGGCTACACCTTC.

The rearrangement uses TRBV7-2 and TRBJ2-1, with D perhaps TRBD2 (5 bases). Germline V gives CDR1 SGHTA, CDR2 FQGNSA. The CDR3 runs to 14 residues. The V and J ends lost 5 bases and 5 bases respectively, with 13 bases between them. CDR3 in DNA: TGTGCCAGCAGCACAAGCGGAACGAACAATGAGCAGTTCTTC. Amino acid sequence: CASSTSGTNNEQFF. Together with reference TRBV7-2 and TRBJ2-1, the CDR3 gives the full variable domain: GAGVSQSPSNKVTEKGKDVELRCDPISGHTALYWYRQSLGQGLEFLIYFQGNSAPDKSGLPSDRFSAERTGGSVSTLTIQRTQQEDSAVYLCASSTSGTNNEQFFGPGTRLTVL.

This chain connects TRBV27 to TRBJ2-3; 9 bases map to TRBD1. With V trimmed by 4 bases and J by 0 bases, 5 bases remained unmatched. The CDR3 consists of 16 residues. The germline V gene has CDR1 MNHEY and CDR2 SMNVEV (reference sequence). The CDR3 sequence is CASSWTGVSSTDTQYF. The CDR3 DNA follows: TGTGCCAGCAGTTGGACAGGGGTCTCTAGCACAGATACGCAGTATTTT.

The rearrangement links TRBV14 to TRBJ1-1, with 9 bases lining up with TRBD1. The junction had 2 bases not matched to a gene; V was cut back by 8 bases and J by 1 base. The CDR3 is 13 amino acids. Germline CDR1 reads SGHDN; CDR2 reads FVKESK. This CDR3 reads CASATGGNTEAFF. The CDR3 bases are TGTGCCAGCGCGACAGGGGGGAACACTGAAGCTTTCTTT.

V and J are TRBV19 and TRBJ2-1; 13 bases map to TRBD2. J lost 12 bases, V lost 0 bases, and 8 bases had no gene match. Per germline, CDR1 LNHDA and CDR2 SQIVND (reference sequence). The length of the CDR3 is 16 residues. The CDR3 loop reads CASSIDLRLAGGVQFF. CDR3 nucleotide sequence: TGTGCCAGTAGTATAGATCTCAGACTAGCGGGAGGCGTGCAGTTCTTC.

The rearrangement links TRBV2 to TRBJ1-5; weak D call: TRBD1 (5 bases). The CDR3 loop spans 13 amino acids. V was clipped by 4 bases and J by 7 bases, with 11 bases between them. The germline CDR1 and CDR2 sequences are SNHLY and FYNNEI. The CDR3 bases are TGTGCCAGCAGTGCCGATTCAGGGCAGCCCCAGCATTTT. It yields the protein CASSADSGQPQHF.

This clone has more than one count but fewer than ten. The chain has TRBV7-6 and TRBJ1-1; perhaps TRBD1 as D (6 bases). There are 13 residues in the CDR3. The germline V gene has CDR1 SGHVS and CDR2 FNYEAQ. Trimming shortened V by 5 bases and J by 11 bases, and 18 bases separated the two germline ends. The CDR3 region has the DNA TGTGCCAGCAGCCCAGGGGAGGGGGGTGAGGCTTTCTTT. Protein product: CASSPGEGGEAFF.

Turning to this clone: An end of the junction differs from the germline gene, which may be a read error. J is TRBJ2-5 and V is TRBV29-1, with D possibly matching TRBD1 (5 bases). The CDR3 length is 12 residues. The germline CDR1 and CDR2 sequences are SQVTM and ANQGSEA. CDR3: CSVVTGSDGGDF. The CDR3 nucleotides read TGCAGCGTTGTAACAGGTTCGGATGGTGGGGACTTC.

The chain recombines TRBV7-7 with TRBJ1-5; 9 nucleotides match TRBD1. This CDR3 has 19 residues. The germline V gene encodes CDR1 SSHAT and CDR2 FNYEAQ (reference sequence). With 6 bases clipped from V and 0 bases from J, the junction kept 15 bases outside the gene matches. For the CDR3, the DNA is TGTGCCAGCAGAACCGGACGGGACAGGGCGGCAAATAGCAATCAGCCCCAGCATTTT. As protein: CASRTGRDRAANSNQPQHF.

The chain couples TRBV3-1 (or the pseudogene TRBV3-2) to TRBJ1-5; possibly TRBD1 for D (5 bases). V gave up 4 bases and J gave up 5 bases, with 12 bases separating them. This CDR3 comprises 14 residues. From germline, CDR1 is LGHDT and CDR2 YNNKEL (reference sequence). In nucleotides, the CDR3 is TGTGCCAGCAGCCTTGGACATCTTGATCAGCCCCAGCATTTT. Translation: CASSLGHLDQPQHF.

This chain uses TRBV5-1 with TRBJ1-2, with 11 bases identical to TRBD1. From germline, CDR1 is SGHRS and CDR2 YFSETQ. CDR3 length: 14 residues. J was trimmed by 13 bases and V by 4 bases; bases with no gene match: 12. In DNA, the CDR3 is TGCGCCAGCAGCCGAAATGAGGACAGGGGGCCGAGCACCTTC. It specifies CASSRNEDRGPSTF.

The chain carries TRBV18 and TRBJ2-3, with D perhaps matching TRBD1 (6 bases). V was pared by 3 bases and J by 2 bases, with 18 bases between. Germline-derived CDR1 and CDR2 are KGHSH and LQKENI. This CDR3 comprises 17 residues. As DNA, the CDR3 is TGTGCCAGCTCACCCCGGGACAACCAGTGGGACACAGATACGCAGTATTTT. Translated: CASSPRDNQWDTDTQYF.

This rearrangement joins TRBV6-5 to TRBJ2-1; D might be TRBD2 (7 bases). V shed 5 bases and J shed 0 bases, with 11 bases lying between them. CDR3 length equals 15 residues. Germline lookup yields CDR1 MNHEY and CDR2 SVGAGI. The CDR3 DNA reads TGTGCCAGCAGTCCTAGGGGGGGCTCCTACAATGAGCAGTTCTTC. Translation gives CASSPRGGSYNEQFF.

CDR3 in DNA: TGTGCCAGCAGTGACGGGACAGGGACTGGAAACACCATATATTTT. Translating it yields CASSDGTGTGNTIYF. The chain joins TRBV6-4 to TRBJ1-3; 9 bases map to TRBD1. Germline trimming cut 2 bases from V and 2 bases from J; bases unmatched to any gene: 1. This CDR3 region has 15 residues. The germline gives CDR1 MRHNA, CDR2 SNTAGT.

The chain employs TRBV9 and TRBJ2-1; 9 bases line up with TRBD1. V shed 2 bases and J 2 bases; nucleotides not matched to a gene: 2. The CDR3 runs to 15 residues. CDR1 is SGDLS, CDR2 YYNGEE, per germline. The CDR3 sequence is CASSVDRGTYNEQFF. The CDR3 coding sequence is TGTGCCAGCAGCGTCGACAGGGGGACCTACAATGAGCAGTTCTTC.

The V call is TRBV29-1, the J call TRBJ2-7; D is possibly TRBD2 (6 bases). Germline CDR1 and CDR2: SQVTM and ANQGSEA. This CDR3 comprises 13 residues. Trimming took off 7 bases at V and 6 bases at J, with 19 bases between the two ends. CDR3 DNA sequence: TGCAGCGCCATAGCGGCTGTCAGCCCCGAGCAGTACTTC. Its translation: CSAIAAVSPEQYF.

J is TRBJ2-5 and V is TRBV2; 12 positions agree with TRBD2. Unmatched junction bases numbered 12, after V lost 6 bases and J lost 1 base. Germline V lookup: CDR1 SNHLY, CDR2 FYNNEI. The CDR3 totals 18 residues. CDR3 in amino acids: CASRTGTSGRLLQETQYF. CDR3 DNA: TGTGCCAGCAGAACCGGGACTAGCGGGCGGTTACTCCAAGAGACCCAGTACTTC.

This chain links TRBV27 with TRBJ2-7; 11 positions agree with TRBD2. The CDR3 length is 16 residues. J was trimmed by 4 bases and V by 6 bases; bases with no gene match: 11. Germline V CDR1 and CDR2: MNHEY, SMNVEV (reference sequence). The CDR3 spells CASRKFGTSGPYEQYF. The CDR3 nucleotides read TGTGCCAGCAGAAAATTCGGGACTAGCGGACCATACGAGCAGTACTTC.